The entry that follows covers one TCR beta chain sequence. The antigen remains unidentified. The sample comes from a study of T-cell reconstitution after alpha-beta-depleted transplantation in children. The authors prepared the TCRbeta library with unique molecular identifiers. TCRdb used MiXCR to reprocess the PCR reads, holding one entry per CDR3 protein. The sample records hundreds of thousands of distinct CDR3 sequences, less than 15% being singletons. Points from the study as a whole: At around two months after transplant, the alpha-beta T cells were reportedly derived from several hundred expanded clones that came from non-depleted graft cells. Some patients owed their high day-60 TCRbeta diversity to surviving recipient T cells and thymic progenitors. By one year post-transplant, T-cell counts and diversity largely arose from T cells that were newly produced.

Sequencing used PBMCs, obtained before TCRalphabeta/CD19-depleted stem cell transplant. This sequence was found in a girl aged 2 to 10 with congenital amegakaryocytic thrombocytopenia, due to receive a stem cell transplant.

Written as DNA, the CDR3 is TGTGCCAGCAGCGCAACCGAGAGCGAGAGCTCCTACAATGAGCAGTTCTTC. Translating gives CASSATESESSYNEQFF. The V gene is TRBV3-1, the J gene TRBJ2-1; no clear D gene. CDR1 is LGHDT and CDR2 is YNNKEL in the germline V gene (reference sequence). The CDR3 totals 17 residues. V was clipped by 5 bases and J by 0 bases, with 17 bases between them.